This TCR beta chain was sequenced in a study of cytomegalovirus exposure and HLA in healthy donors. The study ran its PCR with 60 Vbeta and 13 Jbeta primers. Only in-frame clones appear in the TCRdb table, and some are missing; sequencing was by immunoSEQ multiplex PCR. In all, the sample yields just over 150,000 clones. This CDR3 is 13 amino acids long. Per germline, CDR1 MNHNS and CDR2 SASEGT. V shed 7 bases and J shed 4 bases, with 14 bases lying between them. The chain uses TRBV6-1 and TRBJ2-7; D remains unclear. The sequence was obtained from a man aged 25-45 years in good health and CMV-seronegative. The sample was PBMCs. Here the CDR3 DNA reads TGTGCCAGCACTCTACTTCGTCCTTACGAGCAGTACTTC. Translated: CASTLLRPYEQYF.